These 8 T cell receptor beta chains came from one sample sequenced in a study of T-cell memory formation after mild COVID-19. TCRdb itself ran the 5' RACE reads through MiXCR, one entry per CDR3 protein. The top ten clones hold 55% to 70% of a sample with roughly 16,000 distinct CDR3 sequences, approximately 20% of them seen once. The specimen was PBMCs or a T cell subset sorted from them (not recorded which). The source of these receptors is a man aged 18 to 35 who had mild COVID-19 (a few samples of this study predate the infection). Cell type and time point are not known.

This clonotype was recorded many times. The V call is TRBV7-9, the J call TRBJ2-5; D not resolved. The V end lost 1 base, the J end lost 4 bases, and 4 bases lay between the germline ends. The CDR3 length is 12 residues. Germline-derived CDR1 and CDR2 are SEHNR and FQNEAQ (reference sequence). The CDR3, as DNA: TGTGCCAGCAGCTTAGAGGTAGAGACCCAGTACTTC. Translated: CASSLEVETQYF.

This chain joins TRBV7-9 and TRBJ1-2; 7 bases are a match to TRBD1. Germline V gene sequence: CDR1 SEHNR, CDR2 FQNEAQ (reference sequence). Germline trimming cut 4 bases from V and 6 bases from J; bases unmatched to any gene: 8. The CDR3 spans 14 residues. CDR3 loop: CASSSSRGLNGYTF. The CDR3 bases are TGTGCCAGCAGCTCCTCTAGGGGGCTGAATGGCTACACCTTC.

This clonotype came up many times. The chain couples TRBV12-3 or TRBV12-4 to TRBJ1-1; D is uncertain. Trimming removed 2 bases at V and 4 bases at J, with 8 bases between. The CDR3 is made up of 13 amino acids. DNA for the CDR3: TGTGCCAGCAGTTTATCGGGAGGCACTGAAGCTTTCTTT. This sequence encodes CASSLSGGTEAFF.

This clonotype is labeled medium-sized. This chain joins TRBV7-8 and TRBJ2-1; D might be TRBD1 (6 bases). The germline V and J ends were trimmed by 5 bases and 5 bases, with 19 bases remaining between them. Germline CDR1 and CDR2: SGHVS and FQNEAQ. The CDR3 has 16 amino acids. The CDR3 is CASSPGFGDKNNEQFF. In DNA form, the CDR3 reads TGTGCCAGCAGCCCGGGGTTTGGGGACAAGAACAATGAGCAGTTCTTC.

This clonotype came up many times. CDR3 in amino acids: CASSFGSRTGHYEQYV. The CDR3 coding sequence is TGTGCCAGCAGTTTCGGTAGTCGGACAGGGCATTACGAGCAGTACGTC. This rearrangement joins TRBV28 to TRBJ2-7, with 8 positions matching TRBD1. Unmatched junction bases numbered 11, after V lost 3 bases and J lost 4 bases. The CDR3 is 16 residues long. Germline loops: CDR1 MDHEN, CDR2 SYDVKM.

The chain recombines TRBV12-3 or TRBV12-4 with TRBJ2-4; TRBD2 aligns across 8 bases. The CDR3 totals 14 residues. V gave up 3 bases and J gave up 8 bases; unmatched junction bases: 6. This chain's CDR3 is CASSFAGGEDIQYF. CDR3 DNA: TGTGCCAGCAGTTTTGCGGGGGGTGAGGACATTCAGTACTTC.

The rearrangement joins TRBV20-1 to TRBJ1-5, with D possibly being TRBD1 (6 bases). The CDR3 loop spans 12 amino acids. V dropped 6 bases and J dropped 7 bases, with 13 bases sitting between them. Germline lookup yields CDR1 DFQATT and CDR2 SNEGSKA (reference sequence). The CDR3 sequence: CSAGGLLQPQHF. In nucleotides, the CDR3 is TGCAGTGCAGGGGGGTTATTACAGCCCCAGCATTTT.

This clonotype has a count of ten or more. The CDR3 is CASSEYRILQPQHF. The CDR3 region has the DNA TGTGCCAGCAGTGAATACCGGATATTGCAGCCCCAGCATTTT. V and J are TRBV25-1 and TRBJ1-5, with D unresolved. V gave up 0 bases and J gave up 7 bases, with 10 bases separating them. Germline CDR1 is MGHDK and CDR2 is SYGVNS. The CDR3 length is 14 residues. Drawing the rest from reference TRBV25-1 and TRBJ1-5, the complete variable domain is EADIYQTPRYLVIGTGKKITLECSQTMGHDKMYWYQQDPGMELHLIHYSYGVNSTEKGDLSSESTVSRIRTEHFPLTLESARPSHTSQYLCASSEYRILQPQHFGDGTRLSIL.